One and the same sample provided the 3 T cell receptor beta chains below, sequenced in a study of shared clonotypes between healthy human individuals (dated by TCRdb to 2020 to 2022). Preparation of the library involved the immunoSEQ multiplex PCR assay. As stored in TCRdb, this immuneACCESS dataset retains in-frame rearrangements with V and J assigned. A fraction of the clones does not appear; measured against another copy, unresolved V genes explain less than half of the discrepancy, and the remainder lacks a known reason. The sample contains about 1 million clones, roughly 80% of them found a single time. In total, the top ten clones hold 1.4% to 1.5% of the sample. Specimen: memory CD4+ T cells sorted from blood. The cell subset or site tag for this specimen amounts to: CD45RA-negative fraction. Receptor source: a man younger than 30 in good health.

V and J are TRBV19 and TRBJ2-7; tentative D call: TRBD1 (5 bases). There are 14 residues in the CDR3. Germline lookup yields CDR1 LNHDA and CDR2 SQIVND (reference sequence). Deletions cut 10 bases from V and 2 bases from J, with 18 bases between. In nucleotides, the CDR3 is TGTGCCACCGCCATAACAGGCGGAACCTACGAGCAGTACTTC. Translated: CATAITGGTYEQYF.

The DNA for the CDR3 is TGCGCCAGCAGCCAAGGAGGGGACGCGAGCACAGATACGCAGTATTTT. Residues: CASSQGGDASTDTQYF. The V gene is TRBV4-3, the J gene TRBJ2-3, with D possibly called TRBD1 or TRBD2 (5 bases each). V shed 1 base and J shed 0 bases, with 11 bases lying between them. The germline gives CDR1 LGHNA, CDR2 YSLEER. The CDR3 contains 16 residues.

CDR3 sequence (DNA): TGTGCCAGCAGTTCCGCCCCCTACCGACTGGATTCACCCCTCCACTTT. Translation: CASSSAPYRLDSPLHF. The chain recombines TRBV27 with TRBJ1-6; D is undetermined. Germline CDR1 and CDR2: MNHEY and SMNVEV (reference sequence). The V end lost 4 bases, the J end lost 8 bases, and 18 bases lay between the germline ends. The CDR3 runs to 16 residues.